This passage covers 19 T cell receptor beta chains from one sample sequenced in a study of shared clonotypes between healthy human individuals. Some clones are missing from TCRdb's copy, which holds only in-frame ones; the method was immunoSEQ multiplex PCR. The profile shows about 1.9 million clones, about 93% of them singletons. Naive CD8 cells lacked CD45RO, underwent positive selection for CCR7 and left out terminally differentiated effector memory CD45RA+ cells. Source material: naive CD8+ T cells from PBMCs. These receptors all stem from a man aged 18 to 30 in good health. Some clones in this sample may be carry-over from other donors' samples.

This chain connects TRBV28 to TRBJ1-2; 8 bases map to TRBD1. Trimming cost V 10 bases and J 6 bases; bases outside gene matches: 10. This CDR3 region has 13 residues. The germline gives CDR1 MDHEN, CDR2 SYDVKM. The CDR3 sequence: CATRGQEGDGYTF. CDR3 nucleotide sequence: TGTGCCACCAGGGGACAGGAGGGGGATGGCTACACCTTC.

The V and J genes are TRBV27 and TRBJ1-4; D is perhaps TRBD1 (6 bases). V was clipped by 4 bases and J by 6 bases, with 15 bases between them. The germline V gene encodes CDR1 MNHEY and CDR2 SMNVEV (reference sequence). The CDR3 is 15 residues long. CDR3 bases: TGTGCCAGCAGTTCCCTAACAGGGCATGATGAAAAACTGTTTTTT. This encodes CASSSLTGHDEKLFF.

The chain combines TRBV6-5 with TRBJ2-7; 7 positions agree with TRBD2. V lost 5 bases, J lost 2 bases, and 6 bases stayed unmatched. The CDR3 consists of 14 residues. The germline V gene has CDR1 MNHEY and CDR2 SVGAGI. In DNA form, the CDR3 reads TGTGCCAGCAGTCCGACTAGCCAGGCCTACGAGCAGTACTTC. This encodes CASSPTSQAYEQYF.

This chain links TRBV6-1 with TRBJ2-7; D ambiguous. The length of the CDR3 is 14 residues. The V end lost 6 bases, the J end lost 2 bases, and 14 bases lay between the germline ends. The germline gives CDR1 MNHNS, CDR2 SASEGT. DNA of the CDR3: TGTGCCAGCAGCCTCCTCGGGTTGGCCTACGAGCAGTACTTC. This translates into CASSLLGLAYEQYF.

The genes are TRBV19 and TRBJ2-3; 15 bases are a match to TRBD2. J lost 7 bases, V lost 5 bases, and 4 bases had no gene match. The CDR3 totals 15 residues. Per the germline V gene, CDR1 is LNHDA and CDR2 is SQIVND (reference sequence). CDR3 residues: CASSQGLAGGNTQYF. CDR3 DNA sequence: TGTGCCAGTAGTCAGGGACTAGCGGGAGGAAATACGCAGTATTTT.

This clone was seen only once. This rearrangement joins TRBV28 to TRBJ1-5, with D perhaps TRBD1 (5 bases). The CDR3 consists of 18 residues. The V end lost 4 bases, the J end lost 0 bases, and 19 bases lay between the germline ends. Germline CDR1 is MDHEN and CDR2 is SYDVKM. CDR3 residues: CASSSQQVLGGSNQPQHF. The CDR3 DNA is TGTGCCAGCAGTTCCCAACAGGTTCTCGGTGGTAGCAATCAGCCCCAGCATTTT.

The chain joins TRBV7-6 to TRBJ1-1; no definite D call. CDR1 and CDR2 (germline): SGHVS, FNYEAQ. The CDR3 contains 13 residues. Trimming cost V 3 bases and J 4 bases, with 9 bases left between them. The CDR3 DNA follows: TGTGCCAGCAGCTTGGGCACGAGCACTGAAGCTTTCTTT. It codes for CASSLGTSTEAFF.

V usage is TRBV5-6 and J usage is TRBJ2-1; TRBD2 agrees at 7 bases. This CDR3 has 16 amino acids. Germline-derived CDR1 and CDR2 are SGHDT and YYEEEE. Trimming took 6 bases from V and 4 from J; bases not matched to a gene: 13. In DNA, the CDR3 is TGTGCCAGCACGTCACGGGACCGGGAGGTTTACAATGAGCAGTTCTTC. It is translated as CASTSRDREVYNEQFF. Combining the CDR3 with reference TRBV5-6 and TRBJ2-1 gives the whole variable domain DAGVTQSPTHLIKTRGQQVTLRCSPKSGHDTVSWYQQALGQGPQFIFQYYEEEERQRGNFPDRFSGHQFPNYSSELNVNALLLGDSALYLCASTSRDREVYNEQFFGPGTRLTVL.

For this clone: Additional DNA sequences in this sample encode the identical CDR3. The chain uses TRBV27 and TRBJ2-2; D call uncertain. Germline CDR1 MNHEY, CDR2 SMNVEV (reference sequence). V dropped 2 bases and J dropped 6 bases, with 7 bases sitting between them. This CDR3 contains 13 residues. CDR3 in amino acids: CASSLRLAGELFF. The CDR3 DNA is TGTGCCAGCAGTTTAAGACTTGCCGGGGAGCTGTTTTTT.

This sequence joins TRBV10-3 and TRBJ2-1; D gene ambiguous. The V end lost 3 bases, the J end lost 8 bases, and 5 bases lay between the germline ends. The CDR3 runs to 11 residues. Germline values: CDR1 ENHRY, CDR2 SYGVKD. The CDR3 region has the DNA TGTGCCATCAGTGATAAGGATGAGCAGTTCTTC. Encoded protein: CAISDKDEQFF.

In the case of this clone: Other DNA sequences in this specimen translate into the identical CDR3. This chain connects TRBV9 to TRBJ2-1; 8 nucleotides align to TRBD2. The CDR3 extends over 14 amino acids. Germline CDR1 reads SGDLS; CDR2 reads YYNGEE. With V trimmed by 4 bases and J by 6 bases, 6 bases remained unmatched. CDR3 loop: CASSTGLAGNEQFF. The CDR3, as DNA: TGTGCCAGCAGCACAGGGCTAGCGGGCAATGAGCAGTTCTTC.

This rearrangement joins TRBV7-9 to TRBJ1-1, with D unresolved. With 1 base removed from V and 1 base from J, the gap between germline ends came to 10 bases. The CDR3 runs to 15 residues. Germline-derived CDR1 and CDR2 are SEHNR and FQNEAQ (reference sequence). The CDR3 DNA is TGTGCCAGCAGCTTAGGTTCCGTTCGGAACACTGAAGCTTTCTTT. This gives the protein CASSLGSVRNTEAFF.

This rearrangement joins TRBV11-2 to TRBJ2-2; 10 bases map to TRBD2. CDR1 and CDR2 (germline): SGHAT, FQNNGV. CDR3 size: 19 residues. The trim removed 0 bases at V and 2 bases at J, leaving 9 bases unmatched. Written as DNA, the CDR3 is TGTGCCAGCAGCTTAGATGGGCTAGCGGGAGAAGCAAACACCGGGGAGCTGTTTTTT. Protein sequence: CASSLDGLAGEANTGELFF. Full variable domain (missing parts from reference TRBV11-2 and TRBJ2-2): EAGVAQSPRYKIIEKRQSVAFWCNPISGHATLYWYQQILGQGPKLLIQFQNNGVVDDSQLPKDRFSAERLKGVDSTLKIQPAKLEDSAVYLCASSLDGLAGEANTGELFFGEGSRLTVL.

To note about this clone: Other DNA sequences from this sample encode an identical CDR3 as well. The chain carries TRBV4-2 and TRBJ2-7, with TRBD2 matching 14 bases. The CDR3 is 15 residues long. J was trimmed by 4 bases and V by 3 bases; bases with no gene match: 2. Germline V lookup: CDR1 LGHNA, CDR2 YNFKEQ. The CDR3 nucleotides read TGTGCCAGCAGCCACAGACTAGCGGGAGGGTACGAGCAGTACTTC. It specifies CASSHRLAGGYEQYF.

This sequence joins TRBV11-3 and TRBJ2-1; 15 bases match TRBD2. Germline trimming cut 5 bases from V and 5 bases from J; bases unmatched to any gene: 10. Germline V CDR1 and CDR2: SGHNT, YENEEA. The CDR3 runs to 18 residues. The CDR3 coding sequence is TGTGCCAGCAGCATACCGGGACTAGCGGGAGGTACGAACAATGAGCAGTTCTTC. Translated, it gives CASSIPGLAGGTNNEQFF. Full variable domain (rest looked up from reference TRBV11-3 and TRBJ2-1): EAGVVQSPRYKIIEKKQPVAFWCNPISGHNTLYWYLQNLGQGPELLIRYENEEAVDDSQLPKDRFSAERLKGVDSTLKIQPAELGDSAVYLCASSIPGLAGGTNNEQFFGPGTRLTVL.

V usage is TRBV19 and J usage is TRBJ2-7, with 8 bases matching TRBD1. Germline V lookup: CDR1 LNHDA, CDR2 SQIVND (reference sequence). The CDR3 has 14 residues. V shed 5 bases and J 6 bases; nucleotides not matched to a gene: 9. In DNA form, the CDR3 reads TGTGCCAGTAGTCTGCGACAGGGGCCCGTCGAGCAGTACTTC. Protein: CASSLRQGPVEQYF.

V usage is TRBV19 and J usage is TRBJ1-5; no firm D call. Germline CDR1 is LNHDA and CDR2 is SQIVND (reference sequence). Trimming took 10 bases from V and 1 from J, leaving 20 bases between them. The CDR3 covers 16 residues. The CDR3 here is CATLPRGLRSNQPQHF. The DNA for the CDR3 is TGTGCCACCCTCCCCCGGGGTCTACGGAGCAATCAGCCCCAGCATTTT.

This chain uses TRBV7-9 with TRBJ2-1; a possible D gene is TRBD1 (6 bases). The CDR3 is 15 residues long. Germline values: CDR1 SEHNR, CDR2 FQNEAQ (reference sequence). Trimming left V 7 bases short and J 0 bases short, with 13 bases between. The CDR3 region is CASIEGTSSYNEQFF. In nucleotides, the CDR3 is TGTGCCAGCATCGAGGGGACAAGCTCCTACAATGAGCAGTTCTTC.

This chain connects TRBV19 to TRBJ1-2; D unresolved. Germline CDR1 and CDR2: LNHDA and SQIVND (reference sequence). V dropped 5 bases and J dropped 5 bases, with 6 bases sitting between them. The length of the CDR3 is 11 residues. CDR3 residues: CASSWNYGYTF. The DNA for the CDR3 is TGTGCCAGTAGTTGGAATTATGGCTACACCTTC.